The rows below give T cell receptor beta chains drawn from one sample of a study of T cell responses to AZD1222 COVID-19 vaccine. Here immunoSEQ multiplex PCR was the method, and the copy in TCRdb shows in-frame clones only, minus some. The sample includes more than 75,000 clones, 80% to 90% of them seen just once. Sequencing was performed on peripheral blood, taken on day 0 of AZD1222 vaccination. These TCRs come from an adult in good health. CDR3s include the opening cysteine and the closing phenylalanine or tryptophan. A D gene is named only where the DNA matches it firmly. For some rows the clone size is stated as once, few or many, or as a class when expanded; others skip it.

clone size	CDR3 length	V gene	D gene	J gene	CDR3 DNA	CDR3 protein
few	13	TRBV7-2	TRBD1	TRBJ2-3	TGTGCCAGCAGCCGACAGGGGGCAGATACGCAGTATTTT	CASSRQGADTQYF
few	14	TRBV28	NA	TRBJ1-2	TGTGCCAGCAGGGCCGGGATTTCTAACTATGGCTACACCTTC	CASRAGISNYGYTF
NA	15	TRBV5-1	TRBD2	TRBJ2-3	TGCGCCAGCAGCTTGGGACTAGCTCTGACAGATACGCAGTATTTT	CASSLGLALTDTQYF
NA	13	TRBV30	NA	TRBJ1-4	TGTGCCTGGAGTGTGGTCACAGGTGAAAAACTGTTTTTT	CAWSVVTGEKLFF
NA	14	TRBV20-1	TRBD2	TRBJ2-7	TGCAGTGCTAGTTTCACGGGGGGGTATTACGAGCAGTACTTC	CSASFTGGYYEQYF
once	14	TRBV5-1	NA	TRBJ1-1	TGCGCCAGCAGCACGGGACAACTGAACACTGAAGCTTTCTTT	CASSTGQLNTEAFF
NA	13	TRBV12-3/TRBV12-4	NA	TRBJ2-1	TGTGCCAGCACCGTATCCGGGGGCGGGGAGCAGTTCTTC	CASTVSGGGEQFF
NA	14	TRBV19	TRBD2	TRBJ2-1	TGTGCCAGTAGTTTGGGGGGGGCCTACAATGAGCAGTTCTTC	CASSLGGAYNEQFF
NA	15	TRBV7-3	NA	TRBJ2-1	TGTGCCAGCAGCTTAACTACCGGGGCCGGCAATGAGCAGTTCTTC	CASSLTTGAGNEQFF
NA	14	TRBV6-2/TRBV6-3	NA	TRBJ1-2	TGTGCCAGCAGTTACCAGCCACCTACGGGGGGCTACACCTTC	CASSYQPPTGGYTF
once	15	TRBV6-1	TRBD2	TRBJ2-7	TGTGCCAGCAGTGAAGCGGCTAGCGGCACCTACGAGCAGTACTTC	CASSEAASGTYEQYF
NA	14	TRBV7-3	NA	TRBJ1-1	TGTGCCAGCAGGGAAGGGTTTACAGACACTGAAGCTTTCTTT	CASREGFTDTEAFF
NA	14	TRBV11-2	NA	TRBJ2-7	TGTGCCAGCAGCTTAGTCGAGGATCTCTACGAGCAGTACTTC	CASSLVEDLYEQYF
NA	13	TRBV19	NA	TRBJ2-5	TGTGCCAGTAGTAAGGTCCAGACAGAGACCCAGTACTTC	CASSKVQTETQYF
NA	12	TRBV12-3/TRBV12-4	NA	TRBJ1-5	TGTGCCAGCTCTGGCGGTTATCAGCCCCAGCATTTT	CASSGGYQPQHF
NA	15	TRBV5-1	TRBD2	TRBJ2-3	TGCGCCAGCAGCTTTGAGCGGGGTATCACAGATACGCAGTATTTT	CASSFERGITDTQYF
NA	15	TRBV24-1	NA	TRBJ2-5	TGTGCCACCAGTGATTTCGACACTTTCCGGGAGACCCAGTACTTC	CATSDFDTFRETQYF
NA	17	TRBV19	NA	TRBJ2-4	TGTGCCAGTAGCAAACTGCGGACGGATTTAGCCAAAAACATTCAGTACTTC	CASSKLRTDLAKNIQYF
NA	14	TRBV29-1	NA	TRBJ1-1	TGCAGCGTTGCTTGGGGGGGCGGTGACACTGAAGCTTTCTTT	CSVAWGGGDTEAFF
NA	15	TRBV7-2	NA	TRBJ1-4	TGTGCCAGCAGCTTAGTTGGCAGCCAAGATGAAAAACTGTTTTTT	CASSLVGSQDEKLFF
NA	15	TRBV7-9	TRBD1	TRBJ2-3	TGTGCCAGCAGCAGGCAGACAGGGGTTGCAGATACGCAGTATTTT	CASSRQTGVADTQYF
NA	15	TRBV5-1	TRBD2	TRBJ2-5	TGCGCCAGCAGCTTGGGTAGCGGGGGAGACGAGACCCAGTACTTC	CASSLGSGGDETQYF
NA	16	TRBV5-4	TRBD1	TRBJ1-4	TGTGCCAGCAGCGCGGGACAGGGGGCGCGGGGTGAAAAACTGTTTTTT	CASSAGQGARGEKLFF
NA	14	TRBV9	NA	TRBJ2-7	TGTGCCAGCAGCCCCCGGGGGGCCCCCCTCGAGCAGTACTTC	CASSPRGAPLEQYF